These 6 T cell receptor beta chains share one sample of origin, sequenced in a study of T cell responses to AZD1222 COVID-19 vaccine. Measured with immunoSEQ multiplex PCR; TCRdb has only the in-frame clones, and not every one. The data show 120,000 to 150,000 clones, roughly nine tenths seen once. The sequencing used peripheral blood, collected 28 days after the second AZD1222 dose. The receptors originated from an adult who received the AZD1222 COVID-19 vaccine.

The chain links TRBV2 to TRBJ1-1; D not resolved. The germline CDR1 and CDR2 sequences are SNHLY and FYNNEI. Trimming took off 6 bases at V and 3 bases at J, with 17 bases between the two ends. This CDR3 is built from 15 residues. The CDR3 protein is CASSRRWVSDTEAFF. DNA of the CDR3: TGTGCCAGCAGCCGGCGTTGGGTGTCGGACACTGAAGCTTTCTTT.

The rearrangement joins TRBV15 to TRBJ2-1, with 7 positions matching TRBD2. Germline lookup yields CDR1 LNHNV and CDR2 YYDKDF (reference sequence). This CDR3 is built from 15 residues. Trimming cost V 8 bases and J 6 bases; bases outside gene matches: 13. The CDR3 region is CATLRGAGYGNEQFF. The CDR3 bases are TGTGCCACCCTTAGGGGAGCGGGGTATGGCAATGAGCAGTTCTTC.

This clone was detected once. The J gene is TRBJ1-1, the V gene TRBV12-5; D may be TRBD1 (5 bases). In germline, CDR1 is LGHNT, CDR2 FRNRAP. This CDR3 region has 15 residues. V gave up 4 bases and J gave up 2 bases, with 14 bases separating them. The CDR3 sequence: CASGSYAGENTEAFF. In nucleotides, the CDR3 is TGTGCTAGTGGTTCGTACGCGGGGGAAAACACTGAAGCTTTCTTT.

V gene TRBV11-2 combines with J gene TRBJ2-7, with D maybe TRBD2 (6 bases). This CDR3 spans 15 amino acids. Looked up from germline, CDR1 is SGHAT and CDR2 is FQNNGV. Trimming left V 8 bases short and J 3 bases short, with 20 bases between. CDR3 loop: CASSTAGTPFYEQYF. The CDR3 nucleotides are TGTGCCAGCTCCACCGCGGGGACCCCCTTCTACGAGCAGTACTTC.

This clone was detected only a few times. The rearrangement links TRBV7-9 to TRBJ1-1; no clear D gene. Trimming removed 3 bases at V and 3 bases at J, with 5 bases between. CDR1 and CDR2 from the germline V gene are SEHNR and FQNEAQ (reference sequence). This CDR3 is built from 12 residues. The CDR3: CASSFRDTEAFF. The DNA for the CDR3 is TGTGCCAGCAGCTTTCGGGACACTGAAGCTTTCTTT.

This sequence joins TRBV7-2 and TRBJ1-3, with D possibly TRBD1 on 6 matching bases. The V gene's germline CDR1 is SGHTA and CDR2 FQGNSA. V was cut by 1 base and J by 4 bases, with 17 bases left in between. This CDR3 is 17 amino acids long. Written as DNA, the CDR3 is TGTGCCAGCAGCTTAGTACAGGGTGGGGCGGAAGGAAACACCATATATTTT. Its protein is CASSLVQGGAEGNTIYF.